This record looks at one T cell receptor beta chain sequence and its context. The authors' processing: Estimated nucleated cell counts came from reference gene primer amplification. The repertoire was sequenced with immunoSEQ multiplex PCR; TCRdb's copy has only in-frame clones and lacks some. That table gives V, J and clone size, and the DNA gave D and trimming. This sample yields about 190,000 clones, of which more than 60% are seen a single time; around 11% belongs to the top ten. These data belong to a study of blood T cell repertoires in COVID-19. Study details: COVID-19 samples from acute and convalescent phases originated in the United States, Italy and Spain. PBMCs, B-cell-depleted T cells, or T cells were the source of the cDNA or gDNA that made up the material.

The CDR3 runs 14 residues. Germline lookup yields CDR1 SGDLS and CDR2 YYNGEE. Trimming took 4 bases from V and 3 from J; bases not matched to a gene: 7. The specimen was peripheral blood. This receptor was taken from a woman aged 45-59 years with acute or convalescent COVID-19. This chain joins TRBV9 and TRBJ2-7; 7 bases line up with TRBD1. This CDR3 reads CASSPVGGSYEQYF. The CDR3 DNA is TGTGCCAGCAGCCCAGTAGGGGGCAGCTACGAGCAGTACTTC.